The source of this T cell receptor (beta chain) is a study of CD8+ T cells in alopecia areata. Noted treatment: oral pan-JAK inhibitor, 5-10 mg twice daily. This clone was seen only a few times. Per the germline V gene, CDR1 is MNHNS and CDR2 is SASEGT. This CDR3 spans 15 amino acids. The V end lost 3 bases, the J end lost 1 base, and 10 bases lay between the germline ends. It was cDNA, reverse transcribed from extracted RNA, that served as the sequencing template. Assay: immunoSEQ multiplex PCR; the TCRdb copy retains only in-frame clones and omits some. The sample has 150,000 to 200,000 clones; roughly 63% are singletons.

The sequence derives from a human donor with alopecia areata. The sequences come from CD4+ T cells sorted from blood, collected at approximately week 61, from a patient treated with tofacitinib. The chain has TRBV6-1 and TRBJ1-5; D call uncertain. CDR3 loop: CASSDPGGSNQPQHF. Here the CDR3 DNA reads TGTGCCAGCAGTGACCCAGGAGGGAGCAATCAGCCCCAGCATTTT.